This TCR beta chain is drawn from a study of T cell changes during pregnancy in multiple sclerosis. Assay: immunoSEQ multiplex PCR; the TCRdb copy retains only in-frame clones and omits some. The table lists around 70,000 clones, 91% of them singletons. Trimming shortened V by 4 bases and J by 1 base, and 14 bases separated the two germline ends. Per the germline V gene, CDR1 is SGDLS and CDR2 is YYNGEE. The CDR3 covers 15 residues. The chain has TRBV9 and TRBJ1-1; perhaps TRBD1 as D (6 bases). Sequenced material: peripheral blood, taken in the second trimester of pregnancy. This receptor was taken from a female donor with multiple sclerosis, enrolled in a pregnancy study. The CDR3 is CASSPPGHQNTEAFF. DNA of the CDR3: TGTGCCAGCAGCCCGCCGGGACACCAGAACACTGAAGCTTTCTTT.